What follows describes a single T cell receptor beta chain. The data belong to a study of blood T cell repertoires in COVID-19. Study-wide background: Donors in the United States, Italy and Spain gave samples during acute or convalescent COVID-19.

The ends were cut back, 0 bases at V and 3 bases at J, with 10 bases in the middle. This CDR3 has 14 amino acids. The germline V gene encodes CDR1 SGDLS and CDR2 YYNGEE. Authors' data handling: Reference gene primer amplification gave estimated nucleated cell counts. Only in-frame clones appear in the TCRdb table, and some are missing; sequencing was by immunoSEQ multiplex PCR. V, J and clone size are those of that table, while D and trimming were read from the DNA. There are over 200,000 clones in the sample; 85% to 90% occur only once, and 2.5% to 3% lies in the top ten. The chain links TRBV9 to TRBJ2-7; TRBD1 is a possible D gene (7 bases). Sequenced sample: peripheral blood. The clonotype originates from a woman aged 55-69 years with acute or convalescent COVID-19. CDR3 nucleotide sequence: TGTGCCAGCAGCGTAGGGCAGGGGGGCTACGAGCAGTACTTC. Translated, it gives CASSVGQGGYEQYF.